These 3 T cell receptor beta chains share one sample of origin, sequenced in a study of blood T cell repertoires in COVID-19. TCRdb keeps only in-frame clones here, not all; method: immunoSEQ multiplex PCR. The table has about 120,000 clones, 78% seen once. The sequenced material came from peripheral blood. These TCRs come from a man aged 65-85 years with acute or convalescent COVID-19.

V is TRBV18 and J is TRBJ2-7, with TRBD1 matching 7 bases. The CDR3 has 14 amino acids. Germline values: CDR1 KGHSH, CDR2 LQKENI. The J segment lost 3 bases and the V segment lost 3 bases, leaving 5 bases of the junction unmatched. CDR3 region: CASSPGTEFYEQYF. The DNA of the CDR3 is TGTGCCAGCTCACCCGGGACAGAGTTCTACGAGCAGTACTTC.

V and J are TRBV4-3 and TRBJ2-3; 11 bases line up with TRBD2. Trimming took 0 bases from V and 6 from J; bases not matched to a gene: 5. This CDR3 is built from 16 residues. The germline gives CDR1 LGHNA, CDR2 YSLEER. CDR3 nucleotides: TGCGCCAGCAGCCAAGATACTAGCGGGGGCCGCGATACGCAGTATTTT. Its protein is CASSQDTSGGRDTQYF.

This chain joins TRBV28 and TRBJ2-5, with 7 positions matching TRBD1. Per the germline V gene, CDR1 is MDHEN and CDR2 is SYDVKM. The CDR3 sequence is 16 residues long. Trimming cost V 5 bases and J 7 bases; bases outside gene matches: 16. The CDR3 region is CASSPGGLGALGTQYF. CDR3 bases: TGTGCCAGCAGTCCAGGGGGTTTGGGAGCGTTAGGGACCCAGTACTTC.